This is a list of T cell receptor beta chains from one sample in a study of beta chain features in type 1 diabetes. Repertoires were generated with immunoSEQ multiplex PCR, while TCRdb's copy carries only in-frame clones and drops some. The sample gives 900,000 or so clones, roughly 15% of which show up once; about 0.02% is in the top ten. Specimen: naive CD4+ T cells from blood. The receptors shown here come from a woman aged 18 to 35 in good health. Each CDR3 is given with its conserved first and last residue. The D gene is left open where the match is weak. Size values are once, few and many counts, or a class for expanded clones, and some rows have none.

clone_size	v_call	j_call	d_call	cdr3_aa	cdr3_nt
few	TRBV5-5	TRBJ2-7	TRBD1	CASSGGTAAYEQYF	TGTGCCAGCAGCGGTGGGACAGCCGCCTACGAGCAGTACTTC
.	TRBV7-3	TRBJ2-2	.	CASSLIGAGELFF	TGTGCCAGCAGCTTAATTGGGGCCGGGGAGCTGTTTTTT
few	TRBV5-1	TRBJ2-1	.	CASRAFVAVSSYNEQFF	TGCGCCAGCAGGGCGTTTGTAGCGGTAAGCTCCTACAATGAGCAGTTCTTC
.	TRBV21-1	TRBJ2-4	.	CASTPTGGGGLAKNIQYF	TGTGCCAGCACCCCGACCGGGGGAGGCGGGCTAGCCAAAAACATTCAGTACTTC
.	TRBV27	TRBJ2-3	TRBD2	CASTGGGTDTQYF	TGTGCCAGCACGGGGGGGGGCACAGATACGCAGTATTTT
.	TRBV7-2	TRBJ2-1	TRBD1	CASSLARGSYNEQFF	TGTGCCAGCAGCTTAGCCAGGGGGTCATACAATGAGCAGTTCTTC
.	TRBV6-5	TRBJ2-5	.	CASRDSQETQYF	TGTGCCAGCAGGGACTCGCAAGAGACCCAGTACTTC
.	TRBV18	TRBJ2-4	TRBD1	CASSPNRGAKNIQYF	TGTGCCAGCTCACCCAACAGGGGAGCCAAAAACATTCAGTACTTC
.	TRBV28	TRBJ2-3	.	CASSDYLSDTQYF	TGTGCCAGCAGTGACTACCTATCAGATACGCAGTATTTT
.	TRBV4-1	TRBJ1-5	TRBD1	CASSPQGVGDQPQHF	TGCGCCAGCAGCCCTCAGGGGGTCGGGGATCAGCCCCAGCATTTT
.	TRBV2	TRBJ2-7	TRBD1	CASTVDRGVGYEQYF	TGTGCCAGCACCGTGGACAGGGGGGTTGGGTACGAGCAGTACTTC
few	TRBV11-2	TRBJ2-1	.	CASSLGRAYNEQFF	TGTGCCAGCAGCTTAGGACGGGCTTACAATGAGCAGTTCTTC
few	TRBV15	TRBJ2-3	TRBD2	CATRSKRDRHADTQYF	TGTGCCACCAGATCGAAGCGGGATCGACATGCAGATACGCAGTATTTT
.	TRBV5-4	TRBJ2-4	TRBD2	CASSLSSGSTIQYF	TGTGCCAGCAGCTTGTCTAGCGGGAGTACCATTCAGTACTTC
.	TRBV7-6	TRBJ2-2	TRBD2	CASSLGLANTGELFF	TGTGCCAGCAGCCTGGGACTAGCGAACACCGGGGAGCTGTTTTTT
.	TRBV28	TRBJ2-5	TRBD1	CASRGTGGRQETQYF	TGTGCCAGTCGAGGGACAGGGGGACGGCAAGAGACCCAGTACTTC
.	TRBV11-3	TRBJ2-3	.	CASSPRVADTQYF	TGTGCCAGCAGCCCCAGGGTTGCAGATACGCAGTATTTT
.	TRBV7-8	TRBJ1-2	.	CASSQYGQDYGYTF	TGTGCCAGCAGCCAGTACGGACAAGACTATGGCTACACCTTC
.	TRBV27	TRBJ2-7	TRBD2	CASSLSSSGRLEQYF	TGTGCCAGCAGTTTATCGTCTAGCGGGAGGCTCGAGCAGTACTTC